Shown below are 23 T cell receptor beta chains from a single sample sequenced in a study of shared clonotypes between healthy human individuals. Profiled with immunoSEQ multiplex PCR; TCRdb holds only in-frame clones, not every one. The sample consists of about 1.1 million clones, around 77% of them appearing once. Material: memory CD4+ T cells from PBMCs. Subset of the sample: CD45RA-negative fraction. The receptors were sampled from a man younger than 30 in good health. Some clones in this sample may be carry-over from other donors' samples.

This chain uses TRBV6-6 with TRBJ2-2; no clear D. Germline V lookup: CDR1 MNHNY, CDR2 SVGAGI (reference sequence). Trimming took 6 bases from V and 1 from J, leaving 12 bases between them. The length of the CDR3 is 15 residues. The CDR3: CASSGRRGNTGELFF. Written as DNA, the CDR3 is TGTGCCAGCAGCGGCAGGCGCGGGAACACCGGGGAGCTGTTTTTT.

This chain links TRBV27 with TRBJ1-2; D remains ambiguous. From germline, CDR1 is MNHEY and CDR2 SMNVEV (reference sequence). With 4 bases removed from V and 0 bases from J, the gap between germline ends came to 6 bases. The CDR3 has 13 residues. The CDR3 DNA sequence: TGTGCCAGCAGTTGGGGAGCTAACTATGGCTACACCTTC. This codes for CASSWGANYGYTF.

The J gene is TRBJ1-1, the V gene TRBV19, with 7 bases identical to TRBD1. Germline V gene data show CDR1 as LNHDA and CDR2 as SQIVND (reference sequence). Unmatched junction bases numbered 16, after V lost 7 bases and J lost 8 bases. The CDR3 has 15 residues. The DNA of the CDR3 is TGTGCCAGTAACAACCGACAGGGAAGGAGTATGGAAGCTTTCTTT. This encodes CASNNRQGRSMEAFF.

The chain is built from TRBV6-5 and TRBJ1-1, with 7 bases identical to TRBD1. V dropped 5 bases and J dropped 3; count of bases not matched to a gene: 6. Germline V CDR1 and CDR2: MNHEY, SVGAGI. The CDR3 sequence is 14 residues long. CDR3 region: CASSQQGRDTEAFF. The CDR3 DNA reads as TGTGCCAGCAGTCAACAGGGGAGGGACACTGAAGCTTTCTTT.

The chain is built from TRBV5-1 and TRBJ2-3; 8 bases align to TRBD2. Germline CDR1 is SGHRS and CDR2 is YFSETQ. The CDR3 covers 13 residues. The V and J ends lost 6 bases and 5 bases, in that order; junction bases with no gene match: 5. CDR3 in DNA: TGCGCCAGCACCGCGGGAGGTATAGATACGCAGTATTTT. Its protein product is CASTAGGIDTQYF.

This rearrangement joins TRBV4-3 to TRBJ1-2; D is perhaps TRBD1 (5 bases). Per germline, CDR1 LGHNA and CDR2 YSLEER. V lost 0 bases and J lost 7, with 9 bases in between. This CDR3 contains 13 residues. In DNA form, the CDR3 reads TGCGCCAGCAGCCAAGATACCGGGGCTGGCTACACCTTC. Translated: CASSQDTGAGYTF.

This sequence joins TRBV28 and TRBJ2-3; 10 nucleotides align to TRBD2. The germline CDR1 and CDR2 sequences are MDHEN and SYDVKM. This CDR3 has 19 amino acids. The junction had 16 bases not matched to a gene; V was cut back by 7 bases and J by 0 bases. CDR3 coding DNA: TGTGCCAGCATCCCTCCCGGACTAGCGGCTCCCGACAGCACAGATACGCAGTATTTT. The encoded protein is CASIPPGLAAPDSTDTQYF.

The chain is built from TRBV28 and TRBJ1-1, with 8 bases fitting TRBD1. Germline V gene data show CDR1 as MDHEN and CDR2 as SYDVKM. V trimming: 7 bases; J trimming: 3 bases; junction bases outside the gene matches: 7. The length of the CDR3 is 14 residues. Written as DNA, the CDR3 is TGTGCCAGCATGAGGGACAGGAGATACACTGAAGCTTTCTTT. Its translation is CASMRDRRYTEAFF. The variable domain in full, with the rest retrieved from reference TRBV28 and TRBJ1-1, is DVKVTQSSRYLVKRTGEKVFLECVQDMDHENMFWYRQDPGLGLRLIYFSYDVKMKEKGDIPEGYSVSREKKERFSLILESASTNQTSMYLCASMRDRRYTEAFFGQGTRLTVV.

This rearrangement joins TRBV6-6 to TRBJ2-5; D is perhaps TRBD1 (5 bases). CDR1 is MNHNY and CDR2 is SVGAGI in the germline V gene (reference sequence). CDR3 length equals 14 residues. V was clipped by 6 bases and J by 5 bases, with 16 bases between them. CDR3 sequence: CASSPTTVRETQYF. The CDR3 nucleotides read TGTGCCAGCAGCCCAACGACAGTCCGTGAGACCCAGTACTTC.

The chain employs TRBV28 and TRBJ2-5; D is tentatively TRBD1 or TRBD2 (8 bases each). Germline V gene sequence: CDR1 MDHEN, CDR2 SYDVKM. Trimming removed 7 bases from V and 5 bases from J, with 23 bases in between. This CDR3 spans 16 amino acids. For the CDR3, the DNA is TGTGCCAGCACGGGGGGGCGACAGGGGTTTGTTGAGACCCAGTACTTC. This codes for CASTGGRQGFVETQYF. Based on the CDR3 plus reference TRBV28 and TRBJ2-5, the full variable domain is DVKVTQSSRYLVKRTGEKVFLECVQDMDHENMFWYRQDPGLGLRLIYFSYDVKMKEKGDIPEGYSVSREKKERFSLILESASTNQTSMYLCASTGGRQGFVETQYFGPGTRLLVL.

This chain uses TRBV19 with TRBJ2-5; no definite D call. CDR3 length equals 12 residues. The germline V and J ends were trimmed by 3 bases and 5 bases, with 7 bases remaining between them. Germline V gives CDR1 LNHDA, CDR2 SQIVND (reference sequence). DNA of the CDR3: TGTGCCAGTAGTATGGGCCCGGAGACCCAGTACTTC. As protein: CASSMGPETQYF.

The sample holds a few counts of this clone. The genes are TRBV10-1 and TRBJ2-5; maybe TRBD1 (6 bases). This CDR3 has 12 amino acids. The germline gives CDR1 WNHNN, CDR2 SYGVQD (reference sequence). V was pared by 3 bases and J by 7 bases, with 9 bases between. The CDR3 DNA follows: TGCGCCAGCAGTGAAGGCAGGGGGACCCAGTACTTC. The encoded protein is CASSEGRGTQYF.

The J gene is TRBJ1-5, the V gene TRBV19; D is perhaps TRBD1 (5 bases). Germline CDR1 LNHDA, CDR2 SQIVND (reference sequence). CDR3 size: 16 residues. V lost 5 bases and J lost 5, with 19 bases in between. The CDR3 reads CASSEGTLLPHQPQHF. CDR3 in DNA: TGTGCCAGTAGTGAGGGGACTCTATTACCCCATCAGCCCCAGCATTTT.

This chain connects TRBV27 to TRBJ1-2; unclear D gene. This CDR3 comprises 13 residues. Trimming cost V 3 bases and J 5 bases, with 10 bases left between them. Germline assignment: CDR1 MNHEY and CDR2 SMNVEV (reference sequence). CDR3: CASSFGRGYGYTF. The CDR3 DNA reads as TGTGCCAGCAGTTTTGGGCGTGGGTATGGCTACACCTTC.

This clone was seen more than once but under ten times. This chain links TRBV28 with TRBJ2-7, with D unresolved. Per germline, CDR1 MDHEN and CDR2 SYDVKM. V dropped 3 bases and J dropped 3 bases, with 6 bases sitting between them. The CDR3 length is 12 residues. CDR3 coding DNA: TGTGCCAGCAGTTTTAACTACTACGAGCAGTACTTC. This codes for CASSFNYYEQYF.

The genes are TRBV20-1 and TRBJ1-1; D is ambiguous. This CDR3 contains 11 residues. V dropped 0 bases and J dropped 4 bases, with 3 bases sitting between them. Germline V gene sequence: CDR1 DFQATT, CDR2 SNEGSKA (reference sequence). CDR3 sequence (DNA): TGCAGTGCTAGAGAGGTCACTGAAGCTTTCTTT. It translates to CSAREVTEAFF.

This chain connects TRBV29-1 to TRBJ1-2; 7 nucleotides align to TRBD1. The CDR3 is made up of 13 amino acids. CDR1 is SQVTM, CDR2 ANQGSEA, per germline. J was trimmed by 1 base and V by 6 bases; bases with no gene match: 5. The CDR3 is CSVLRDSNYGYTF. Here the CDR3 DNA reads TGCAGCGTCCTCAGGGACAGTAACTATGGCTACACCTTC.

This clone was recorded only once. The genes are TRBV27 and TRBJ1-2; 7 bases align to TRBD1. CDR1 MNHEY and CDR2 SMNVEV come from the germline V gene (reference sequence). The V gene end was trimmed by 6 bases and the J gene end by 6 bases; junction bases not matched to a gene: 7. The CDR3 is 13 amino acids. The CDR3 loop is CASRTTGVDGYTF. The CDR3 DNA reads as TGTGCCAGCAGAACCACAGGGGTGGATGGCTACACCTTC.

J is TRBJ1-1 and V is TRBV28; D is undetermined. CDR3 length: 15 amino acids. Trimming took off 6 bases at V and 0 bases at J, with 14 bases between the two ends. Per the germline V gene, CDR1 is MDHEN and CDR2 is SYDVKM. CDR3 bases: TGTGCCAGCAGGGAAACCGGGAAATTGAACACTGAAGCTTTCTTT. This sequence encodes CASRETGKLNTEAFF.

This chain connects TRBV18 to TRBJ2-2; possible D gene TRBD2, 6 bases. The V gene's germline CDR1 is KGHSH and CDR2 LQKENI. The CDR3 is 17 residues long. Trimming took off 3 bases at V and 2 bases at J, with 16 bases between the two ends. CDR3 amino acids: CASSPWVVADNTGELFF. The CDR3 bases are TGTGCCAGCTCACCGTGGGTGGTAGCGGATAACACCGGGGAGCTGTTTTTT.

This clone is a singleton in its sample. V usage is TRBV28 and J usage is TRBJ2-3; 12 bases map to TRBD2. V shed 5 bases, J shed 2 bases, and the junction held 8 bases outside the gene matches. CDR1 MDHEN and CDR2 SYDVKM come from the germline V gene. This CDR3 has 17 residues. In DNA, the CDR3 is TGTGCCAGCAGTCCCTCGGGACTAGCGGGTATCACAGATACGCAGTATTTT. It is translated as CASSPSGLAGITDTQYF.

The chain joins TRBV2 to TRBJ1-1, with D possibly matching TRBD1 (5 bases). Germline V CDR1 and CDR2: SNHLY, FYNNEI. Trimming left V 6 bases short and J 1 base short, with 18 bases between. The CDR3 has 16 amino acids. Here the CDR3 DNA reads TGTGCCAGCAGGCCCCAAGGGGATGGGGCGAACACTGAAGCTTTCTTT. Protein: CASRPQGDGANTEAFF.

Details on this clone: This sequence may be a read error, since a much larger clone differs from it by one base. The CDR3 sequence is CSVRDRDQPQHF. The CDR3 DNA reads as TGCAGCGTTAGGGACAGGGATCAGCCCCAGCATTTT. The V call is TRBV29-1, the J call TRBJ1-5; the match to TRBD1 covers 9 bases. Germline-derived CDR1 and CDR2 are SQVTM and ANQGSEA. This CDR3 region has 12 residues. J lost 5 bases, V lost 5 bases, and 1 base had no gene match.